These T cell receptor beta chains were read from a single sample in a study of T cell responses to AZD1222 COVID-19 vaccine. Using immunoSEQ multiplex PCR, the repertoire was profiled, and TCRdb retains in-frame clones only, with some absent. The table includes about 53,000 clones, 70% to 85% detected once. The specimen was peripheral blood, collected on day 0 of AZD1222 vaccination. These receptors were taken from an adult in good health. CDR3s leave out the opening cysteine and the closing phenylalanine or tryptophan.

>TRBV18
ASSPGDRGRGYT
>TRBV4-2
ASSPRDYLKPTESSYNEQF
>TRBV27
ASSLSAENQANTGELF
>TRBV5-5
ASSPTGGGEKLF
>TRBV2
ASSRTPGYEQY
>TRBV14
ASSTLGFAGTSGPNEQY
>TRBV19
ASALSTDTQY
>TRBV29-1
SVWDRNTDTQY
>TRBV30
AWGTGGFQPQH
>TRBV20-1
SASGQLETQY
>TRBV5-1
ASSTGKSNEKLF
>TRBV4-1
ASSQLSSGVTYNEQF
>TRBV5-1
ASSRDRGAVVAF
>TRBV30
AWSPTGREQY
>TRBV4-2
ASSQASGETQY
>TRBV19
ASSMGQETEAF
>TRBV7-3
ASSLVEGEKLF
>TRBV21-1
ASSPGQGSTEAF
>TRBV28
ASSLLGMRDEQF
>TRBV2
ASAGGLSTDTQY
>TRBV11-2
ASSLADWYSSYEQY
>TRBV11-3
ASSLDRVGRREFNSPLH
>TRBV6-1
ASSEYSGNSPLH
>TRBV30
ASRPGNTEAF
>TRBV27
ASSLSGRGLQGPNTDTQY
>TRBV5-1
ASSLASIEADTQY
>TRBV11-2
ASSSSQGQFYEQY
>TRBV7-6
ASSPGAGNSPLH
>TRBV7-2
ASSRGGQGLPEAF
>TRBV19
ASTSRLESVGQPQH
>TRBV18
ASSPTRAEIYGYT
>TRBV28
ASSFETGEDSNQPQH
>TRBV5-1
ASSLIPENTEAF
>TRBV28
ASSEGPRHEQY
>TRBV28
ASGVALLATEAF
>TRBV19
ASSISRTTNEKLF
>TRBV7-2
ASSLDPRDRVYGYT
>TRBV19
ASSSQQTGDSPLH
>TRBV5-5
ASSFGGRAVYEQY
>TRBV10-2
ASSQTSPNTGELF
>TRBV7-8
ASSLLGGESYEQY
>TRBV7-8
ASSLDAGYEQY
>TRBV5-1
ASSSGQTSGANVLT
>TRBV28
ASKGFLNTEAF
>TRBV28
ASSLNEGEGYEQY
>TRBV10-3
AISESGTQY
>TRBV28
ASSTQTGTLDGYT
>TRBV6-5
ASSDASNTEAF
>TRBV4-1
ASSQGPTGRQNTEAF
>TRBV11-3
ASSLDRRQMNTEAF
>TRBV2
ASSFGRAAGETQY
>TRBV7-2
ASSLAGVAGVETQY
>TRBV25-1
ASTNYGQETQY
>TRBV7-2
ASTDDPTGGPQH